This T cell receptor (beta chain) stems from a study of blood T cells in healthy people across ages. V was clipped by 4 bases and J by 0 bases; unmatched bases: 7. The CDR3 loop spans 16 amino acids. The germline V gene has CDR1 SGDLS and CDR2 YYNGEE. A J-beta primer mix and a sample-barcoded 5' primer were used in a second PCR of about 7 to 12 cycles. A single record per CDR3 protein comes from TCRdb applying MiXCR to the 5' RACE reads. In the table there are roughly 930,000 distinct CDR3 sequences, around 48% of which are singletons. The rearrangement uses TRBV9 and TRBJ2-3; 8 bases fit TRBD2. The sequence came from a man aged 30 to 45 in good health. The sample was blood. CDR3 residues: CASSPREGLSTDTQYF. The CDR3 bases are TGTGCCAGCAGCCCCCGGGAGGGCCTTAGCACAGATACGCAGTATTTT. Full variable domain (outside the CDR3, taken from reference TRBV9 and TRBJ2-3): DSGVTQTPKHLITATGQRVTLRCSPRSGDLSVYWYQQSLDQGLQFLIQYYNGEERAKGNILERFSAQQFPDLHSELNLSSLELGDSALYFCASSPREGLSTDTQYFGPGTRLTVL.